A selection of T cell receptor beta chains follows, all from one sample in a study of blood T cells in healthy people across ages. TCRdb re-analysed the 5' RACE reads in MiXCR, keeping a single row per CDR3 protein. The table lists more than 1.4 million distinct CDR3 sequences, roughly 40% of them singletons. The sample comprised blood. Every receptor here comes from a young woman in good health. Each CDR3 is given with its conserved first and last residue. A D gene is named only where the DNA matches it firmly. Some rows have no size entry. The others give once, few or many, or a class for an expanded clone.

V	size	D	length	J	DNA	CDR3
TRBV12-3/TRBV12-4	NA	NA	15	TRBJ2-1	TGTGCCAGCAGTGCCGGTCCCTGGACCTACAATGAGCAGTTCTTC	CASSAGPWTYNEQFF
TRBV3-1	NA	NA	16	TRBJ1-3	TGTGCCAGCAGCCAACCTGCCAGGCCCTCTGGAAACACCATATATTTT	CASSQPARPSGNTIYF
TRBV4-1	NA	TRBD1	15	TRBJ1-2	TGCGCCAGCAGCCAGATGACAGGGCCAAACTATGGCTACACCTTC	CASSQMTGPNYGYTF
TRBV6-5	NA	NA	12	TRBJ1-6	TGTGCCAGCACGGGGAATAATTCACCCCTCCACTTT	CASTGNNSPLHF
TRBV7-9	NA	NA	17	TRBJ1-1	TGTGCCAGCAGCCGTCGACAAGGAGTAGGGGTGAACACTGAAGCTTTCTTT	CASSRRQGVGVNTEAFF
TRBV7-7	NA	TRBD2	16	TRBJ2-5	TGTGCTAGCAGCTCGACTAGCGGGGGGGCGGCGGAGACCCAGTACTTC	CASSSTSGGAAETQYF
TRBV25-1	few	NA	14	TRBJ1-4	TGTGCCAGCAGTGAAGACAACAGGGATGAAAAACTGTTTTTT	CASSEDNRDEKLFF
TRBV10-2	NA	NA	13	TRBJ1-2	TGCGCCAGCATTGGCAGGGGCAGATTTGGCTACACCTTC	CASIGRGRFGYTF
TRBV28	few	TRBD2	15	TRBJ2-7	TGTGCCAGCAGAAGACTAGCGGGAGGATCCTACGAGCAGTACTTC	CASRRLAGGSYEQYF
TRBV3-1	few	NA	15	TRBJ2-7	TGTGCCAGCAGCCAAGCTTACGGGGGAAACTACGAGCAGTACTTC	CASSQAYGGNYEQYF